This entry lists 12 T cell receptor beta chains sequenced from one sample in a study of T cells expressing NK-cell markers. One entry per CDR3 protein, without DNA, is what TCRdb gives after re-calling the 5' RACE reads. This repertoire includes about 160,000 distinct CDR3 sequences. Sequenced material: blood T cells: a sorted CD56 or NKG2C T cell subset, CD4+ or CD8+ T cells, or bulk PBMC T cells (not recorded which). The receptors shown here come from a woman between 18 and 75 years old in good health.

This rearrangement joins TRBV27 to TRBJ2-3; with no DNA, the TCRdb D assignment of TRBD2 cannot be verified. The CDR3 has 15 residues. Germline CDR1 reads MNHEY; CDR2 reads SMNVEV (reference sequence). This CDR3 reads CASSTRTSYTDTQYF.

V gene TRBV28 combines with J gene TRBJ2-5. Looked up from germline, CDR1 is MDHEN and CDR2 is SYDVKM. The CDR3 contains 12 residues. The CDR3 reads CASRQLGETQYF. The full variable domain, with the rest looked up from reference TRBV28 and TRBJ2-5, is DVKVTQSSRYLVKRTGEKVFLECVQDMDHENMFWYRQDPGLGLRLIYFSYDVKMKEKGDIPEGYSVSREKKERFSLILESASTNQTSMYLCASRQLGETQYFGPGTRLLVL.

CDR3: CASSLGDPHNEQFF. The genes are TRBV28 and TRBJ2-1; TCRdb's assignment of TRBD1 cannot be checked, as there is no DNA. The CDR3 runs 14 residues. CDR1 is MDHEN and CDR2 is SYDVKM in the germline V gene.

This chain's CDR3 is CASSFAGGGSGELFF. The chain couples TRBV28 to TRBJ2-2; TCRdb selects TRBD1, and the lack of DNA leaves this call unchecked. The V gene's germline CDR1 is MDHEN and CDR2 SYDVKM. The CDR3 totals 15 residues.

The V call is TRBV7-8, the J call TRBJ2-1; with no DNA, the TCRdb D assignment of TRBD1 cannot be verified. CDR1 SGHVS and CDR2 FQNEAQ come from the germline V gene. The CDR3 covers 12 residues. The CDR3 sequence is CASNRGGNEQFF.

The CDR3 sequence is CASSHREVYTGELFF. This chain uses TRBV5-1 with TRBJ2-2; TCRdb designates TRBD2, a call that cannot be tested without DNA. From germline, CDR1 is SGHRS and CDR2 YFSETQ. CDR3 length equals 15 residues.

The V and J genes are TRBV7-7 and TRBJ2-7. This CDR3 spans 14 amino acids. Looked up from germline, CDR1 is SSHAT and CDR2 is FNYEAQ (reference sequence). This CDR3 reads CASSLGFGNYEQYF.

The chain employs TRBV11-1 and TRBJ2-7; the TCRdb D gene call, TRBD2, has no DNA to confirm it. This CDR3 spans 17 amino acids. Per germline, CDR1 SGHAT and CDR2 FQDESV (reference sequence). This chain's CDR3 is CASSLVVPGDFSYEQYF. Full variable domain (remainder filled in from reference TRBV11-1 and TRBJ2-7): EAEVAQSPRYKITEKSQAVAFWCDPISGHATLYWYRQILGQGPELLVQFQDESVVDDSQLPKDRFSAERLKGVDSTLKIQPAELGDSAMYLCASSLVVPGDFSYEQYFGPGTRLTVT.

The chain links TRBV12-3 or TRBV12-4 to TRBJ1-5. The CDR3 sequence is 14 residues long. This chain's CDR3 is CASRMGGGGQPQHF.

The CDR3 loop is CATRQSILVSGYTF. This rearrangement joins TRBV28 to TRBJ1-2. CDR1 MDHEN and CDR2 SYDVKM come from the germline V gene. The CDR3 sequence is 14 residues long.

J is TRBJ1-5 and V is TRBV29-1; TCRdb designates TRBD1, a call that cannot be tested without DNA. CDR3 size: 13 residues. Germline V gives CDR1 SQVTM, CDR2 ANQGSEA. Here the CDR3 reads CSVGTGRNQPQHF.

V usage is TRBV12-3 or TRBV12-4 and J usage is TRBJ2-7; with no DNA, the TCRdb D assignment of TRBD2 cannot be verified. The CDR3 sequence is 12 residues long. CDR3 amino acids: CASRQDYYEQYF.